This T cell receptor (beta chain) was identified during a study of OX40 agonist ivuxolimab in advanced cancers. TCRdb's copy holds only in-frame clones and misses some; the assay was immunoSEQ multiplex PCR. The sample consists of tens of thousands of clones, about nine tenths of them appearing once. V shed 4 bases and J shed 0 bases, with 8 bases lying between them. The CDR3 runs to 14 residues. Germline-derived CDR1 and CDR2 are LNHDA and SQIVND (reference sequence). This chain joins TRBV19 and TRBJ2-3, with D hard to call. This sequence was found in an adult with an advanced solid tumor such as melanoma, head and neck, liver or kidney cancer. Material: CD4+ or CD8+ T cells sorted from blood, obtained in a trial of the OX40 agonist ivuxolimab. The CDR3 loop reads CASSKLASTDTQYF. Written as DNA, the CDR3 is TGTGCCAGTAGTAAACTGGCTAGCACAGATACGCAGTATTTT. Drawing the rest from reference TRBV19 and TRBJ2-3, the complete variable domain is DGGITQSPKYLFRKEGQNVTLSCEQNLNHDAMYWYRQDPGQGLRLIYYSQIVNDFQKGDIAEGYSVSREKKESFPLTVTSAQKNPTAFYLCASSKLASTDTQYFGPGTRLTVL.